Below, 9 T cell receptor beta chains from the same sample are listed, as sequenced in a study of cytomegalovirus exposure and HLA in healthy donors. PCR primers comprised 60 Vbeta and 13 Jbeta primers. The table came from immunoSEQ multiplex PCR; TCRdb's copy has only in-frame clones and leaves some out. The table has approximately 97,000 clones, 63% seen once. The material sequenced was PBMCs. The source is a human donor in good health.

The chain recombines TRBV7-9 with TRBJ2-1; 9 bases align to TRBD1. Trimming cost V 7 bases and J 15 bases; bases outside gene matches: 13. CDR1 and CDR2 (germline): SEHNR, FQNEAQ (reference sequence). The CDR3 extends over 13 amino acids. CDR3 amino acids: CASINVRGTGLFF. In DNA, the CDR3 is TGTGCCAGCATCAACGTGAGAGGGACAGGGCTGTTCTTC.

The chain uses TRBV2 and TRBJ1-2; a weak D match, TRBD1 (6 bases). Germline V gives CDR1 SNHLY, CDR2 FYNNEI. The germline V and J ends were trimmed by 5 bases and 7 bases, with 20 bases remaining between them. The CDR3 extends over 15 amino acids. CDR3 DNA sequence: TGTGCCAGCAGTTTTGGGGGGGGGCAGGACGGTGGCTACACCTTC. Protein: CASSFGGGQDGGYTF.

The chain's CDR3 is CASLAMGGPGGNEQFF. In DNA form, the CDR3 reads TGTGCCAGCCTAGCCATGGGGGGACCGGGTGGAAATGAGCAGTTCTTC. The rearrangement joins TRBV11-2 to TRBJ2-1; weak D call: TRBD2 (6 bases). Trimming took off 8 bases at V and 7 bases at J, with 24 bases between the two ends. Per germline, CDR1 SGHAT and CDR2 FQNNGV. CDR3 length: 16 amino acids.

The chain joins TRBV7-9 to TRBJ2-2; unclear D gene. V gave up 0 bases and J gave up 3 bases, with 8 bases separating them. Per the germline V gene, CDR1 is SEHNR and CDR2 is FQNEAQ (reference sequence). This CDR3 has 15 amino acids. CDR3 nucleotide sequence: TGTGCCAGCAGCTTAGCGCTGTCAGACACCGGGGAGCTGTTTTTT. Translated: CASSLALSDTGELFF. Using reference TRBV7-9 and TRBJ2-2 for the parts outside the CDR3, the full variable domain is DTGVSQNPRHKITKRGQNVTFRCDPISEHNRLYWYRQTLGQGPEFLTYFQNEAQLEKSRLLSDRFSAERPKGSFSTLEIQRTEQGDSAMYLCASSLALSDTGELFFGEGSRLTVL.

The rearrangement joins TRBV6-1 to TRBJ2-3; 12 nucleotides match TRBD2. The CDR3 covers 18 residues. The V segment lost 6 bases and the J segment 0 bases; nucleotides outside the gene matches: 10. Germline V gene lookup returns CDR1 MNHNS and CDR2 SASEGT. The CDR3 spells CASSEYRTSGTSTDTQYF. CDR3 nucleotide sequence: TGTGCCAGCAGCGAATATCGGACTAGCGGGACTAGCACAGATACGCAGTATTTT.

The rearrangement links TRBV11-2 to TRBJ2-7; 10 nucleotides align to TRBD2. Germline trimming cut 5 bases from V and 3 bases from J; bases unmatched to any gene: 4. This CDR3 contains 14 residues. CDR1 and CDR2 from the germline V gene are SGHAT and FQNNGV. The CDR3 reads CASSPSGRGYEQYF. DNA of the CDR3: TGTGCCAGCAGCCCAAGCGGGAGGGGCTACGAGCAGTACTTC.

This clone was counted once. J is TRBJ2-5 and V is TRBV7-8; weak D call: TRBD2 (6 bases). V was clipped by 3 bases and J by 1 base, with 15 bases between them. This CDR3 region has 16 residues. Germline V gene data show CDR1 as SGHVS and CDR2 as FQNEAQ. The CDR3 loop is CASSFRSMRGQETQYF. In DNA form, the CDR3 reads TGTGCCAGCAGCTTCAGAAGTATGCGGGGCCAAGAGACCCAGTACTTC. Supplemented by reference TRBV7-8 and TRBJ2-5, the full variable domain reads GAGVSQSPRYKVAKRGQDVALRCDPISGHVSLFWYQQALGQGPEFLTYFQNEAQLDKSGLPSDRFFAERPEGSVSTLKIQRTQQEDSAVYLCASSFRSMRGQETQYFGPGTRLLVL.

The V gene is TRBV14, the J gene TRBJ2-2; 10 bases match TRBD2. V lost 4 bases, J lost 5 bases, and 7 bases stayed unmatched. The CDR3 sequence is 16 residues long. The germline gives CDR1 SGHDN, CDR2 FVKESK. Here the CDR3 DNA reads TGTGCCAGCAGCCGTCCGGGACTAGCGAGAACCGGGGAGCTGTTTTTT. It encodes CASSRPGLARTGELFF.

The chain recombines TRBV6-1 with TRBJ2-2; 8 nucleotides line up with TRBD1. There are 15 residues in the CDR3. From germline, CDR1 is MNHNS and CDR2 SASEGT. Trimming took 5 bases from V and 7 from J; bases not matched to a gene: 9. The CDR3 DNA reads TGTGCCAGCAGTCGGGTGGCAGGGGGCTTCGGGGAGCTGTTTTTT. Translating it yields CASSRVAGGFGELFF.